One sample yielded the 26 T cell receptor beta chains listed below, sequenced in a study of T cells in Graves' hyperthyroidism and ophthalmopathy. Amplified regions were TCR beta CDR3 sequences from RNA transcripts. RT-PCR in the first round (using the HTBI primer set) targeted the TCR CDR3. A single record per CDR3 protein comes from TCRdb applying MiXCR to the multiplex PCR reads. Found here are roughly 550,000 distinct CDR3 sequences, about 16% of them singletons; the top ten hold about 31%. The specimen was blood. All receptors derive from a woman aged 25 to 39 with Graves' ophthalmopathy.

The chain recombines TRBV5-5 with TRBJ2-7, with a weak D call TRBD2 (5 bases). The CDR3 totals 14 residues. The germline V and J ends were trimmed by 0 bases and 6 bases, with 13 bases remaining between them. CDR1 and CDR2 (germline): SGHKS, YYEKEE (reference sequence). The CDR3 nucleotides read TGTGCCAGCAGCTTGGTAACTAGTTACGGCGAGCAGTACTTC. Translation gives CASSLVTSYGEQYF. Combining the CDR3 with reference TRBV5-5 and TRBJ2-7 gives the whole variable domain DAGVTQSPTHLIKTRGQQVTLRCSPISGHKSVSWYQQVLGQGPQFIFQYYEKEERGRGNFPDRFSARQFPNYSSELNVNALLLGDSALYLCASSLVTSYGEQYFGPGTRLTVT.

J is TRBJ2-6 and V is TRBV18; unclear D gene. Germline V gene sequence: CDR1 KGHSH, CDR2 LQKENI. CDR3 size: 18 residues. With 2 bases removed from V and 0 bases from J, the gap between germline ends came to 14 bases. The CDR3 loop reads CASSPREHLSSGANVLTF. The CDR3 region has the DNA TGTGCCAGCTCACCAAGGGAACACCTAAGCTCTGGGGCCAACGTCCTGACTTTC. Supplemented by reference TRBV18 and TRBJ2-6, the full variable domain reads NAGVMQNPRHLVRRRGQEARLRCSPMKGHSHVYWYRQLPEEGLKFMVYLQKENIIDESGMPKERFSAEFPKEGPSILRIQQVVRGDSAAYFCASSPREHLSSGANVLTFGAGSRLTVL.

J is TRBJ2-7 and V is TRBV7-2; D is undetermined. Germline CDR1 and CDR2: SGHTA and FQGNSA. Trimming stripped 4 bases from V and 0 bases from J, with 16 bases between. There are 16 residues in the CDR3. CDR3 in DNA: TGTGCCAGCAGCTCGGTCCTCCTAGGAAGCTCCTACGAGCAGTACTTC. Translation: CASSSVLLGSSYEQYF. Full variable domain (outside the CDR3, taken from reference TRBV7-2 and TRBJ2-7): GAGVSQSPSNKVTEKGKDVELRCDPISGHTALYWYRQSLGQGLEFLIYFQGNSAPDKSGLPSDRFSAERTGGSVSTLTIQRTQQEDSAVYLCASSSVLLGSSYEQYFGPGTRLTVT.

This clonotype occurred a few times. The chain joins TRBV12-3 or TRBV12-4 to TRBJ1-5, with D maybe TRBD1 (6 bases). The CDR3 has 17 amino acids. V lost 3 bases to trimming and J lost 1 base, with 16 bases between them. This CDR3 reads CASSLRWGAESNQPQHF. CDR3 DNA sequence: TGTGCCAGCAGTTTGCGATGGGGGGCTGAAAGCAATCAGCCCCAGCATTTT.

This clonotype was recorded at least ten times. The V call is TRBV7-2, the J call TRBJ2-4; possibly TRBD2 for D (5 bases). The CDR3 runs 13 residues. Trimming took 5 bases from V and 7 from J, leaving 12 bases between them. From germline, CDR1 is SGHTA and CDR2 FQGNSA. This chain's CDR3 is CASSAPPGNIQYF. As DNA, the CDR3 is TGTGCCAGCAGCGCCCCCCCGGGGAACATTCAGTACTTC. Drawing the rest from reference TRBV7-2 and TRBJ2-4, the complete variable domain is GAGVSQSPSNKVTEKGKDVELRCDPISGHTALYWYRQSLGQGLEFLIYFQGNSAPDKSGLPSDRFSAERTGGSVSTLTIQRTQQEDSAVYLCASSAPPGNIQYFGAGTRLSVL.

The V and J genes are TRBV19 and TRBJ2-2; the match to TRBD1 covers 7 bases. Per the germline V gene, CDR1 is LNHDA and CDR2 is SQIVND (reference sequence). CDR3 length: 15 residues. The trim removed 9 bases at V and 4 bases at J, leaving 11 bases unmatched. CDR3 sequence reads: CASSGRGRVTGELFF. In nucleotides, the CDR3 is TGTGCCAGCTCGGGAAGGGGGCGTGTCACCGGGGAGCTGTTTTTT.

The V call is TRBV5-4, the J call TRBJ2-3; no clear D. Germline CDR1 is SGHNT and CDR2 is YYREEE (reference sequence). The CDR3 is 16 amino acids. With 1 base removed from V and 0 bases from J, the gap between germline ends came to 12 bases. CDR3 residues: CASSLSSNGSTDTQYF. The CDR3 DNA reads TGTGCCAGCAGCTTGAGTTCTAACGGGAGCACAGATACGCAGTATTTT.

The CDR3 bases are TGCGCCAGCAGCCATGACGACAGCACGGGAAACTACAATGAGCAGTTCTTC. Translated, it gives CASSHDDSTGNYNEQFF. V gene TRBV4-1 combines with J gene TRBJ2-1; D tentatively fits TRBD1 or TRBD2 (5 bases each). The CDR3 contains 17 residues. Looked up from germline, CDR1 is MGHRA and CDR2 is YSYEKL. Trimming cost V 3 bases and J 3 bases, with 18 bases left between them.

This clonotype occurred many times. The chain carries TRBV20-1 and TRBJ2-1, with 7 bases matching TRBD1. There are 16 residues in the CDR3. CDR1 and CDR2 from the germline V gene are DFQATT and SNEGSKA (reference sequence). V shed 0 bases and J 0 bases; nucleotides not matched to a gene: 5. CDR3 nucleotide sequence: TGCAGTGCTAGAGATCTGGACAGGAGCTCCTACAATGAGCAGTTCTTC. It codes for CSARDLDRSSYNEQFF.

This sequence joins TRBV4-3 and TRBJ2-2; D uncertain. Germline V gives CDR1 LGHNA, CDR2 YSLEER. This CDR3 is built from 13 residues. V lost 5 bases, J lost 9 bases, and 13 bases lay in between. In DNA form, the CDR3 reads TGCGCCAGCAGCTCGGGCCCGGACCGGGAGCTGTTTTTT. Translation: CASSSGPDRELFF.

V and J are TRBV7-2 and TRBJ2-7, with 9 positions matching TRBD1. The ends lost 5 bases at V and 3 bases at J; junction bases unmatched: 8. CDR3 length: 15 residues. The germline CDR1 and CDR2 sequences are SGHTA and FQGNSA. The CDR3 sequence is CASSPYRGQGYEQYF. In nucleotides, the CDR3 is TGTGCCAGCAGCCCTTACCGGGGACAGGGCTACGAGCAGTACTTC. The complete variable domain, with remaining parts taken from reference TRBV7-2 and TRBJ2-7, reads GAGVSQSPSNKVTEKGKDVELRCDPISGHTALYWYRQSLGQGLEFLIYFQGNSAPDKSGLPSDRFSAERTGGSVSTLTIQRTQQEDSAVYLCASSPYRGQGYEQYFGPGTRLTVT.

The chain uses TRBV20-1 and TRBJ2-2; the D is unclear. The CDR3 is 12 amino acids. Germline V gives CDR1 DFQATT, CDR2 SNEGSKA (reference sequence). V was pared by 8 bases and J by 5 bases, with 12 bases between. The CDR3: CSSRPGTGELFF. Written as DNA, the CDR3 is TGCAGTTCCAGACCTGGGACCGGGGAGCTGTTTTTT.

This clonotype was observed many times. V and J are TRBV7-2 and TRBJ2-3, with a possible D match to TRBD1 (6 bases). In germline, CDR1 is SGHTA, CDR2 FQGNSA. Deletions cut 5 bases from V and 7 bases from J, with 22 bases between. The CDR3 contains 16 residues. CDR3 in amino acids: CASSGAPGQAWNTQYF. The CDR3 DNA is TGTGCCAGCAGCGGGGCACCGGGACAAGCGTGGAATACGCAGTATTTT.

In its sample, this clonotype was seen a few times. The genes are TRBV11-2 and TRBJ2-7, with TRBD2 matching over 11 bases. V lost 2 bases and J lost 4; bases outside the gene matches: 10. The length of the CDR3 is 17 residues. The germline CDR1 and CDR2 sequences are SGHAT and FQNNGV. The CDR3, as DNA: TGTGCCAGCAGCTTACCTTTACTAGCGGGAGTGGGGTACGAGCAGTACTTC. Residues: CASSLPLLAGVGYEQYF.

This clonotype came up many times. Compared with germline, one end of the junction differs, possibly owing to a read error. The chain is built from TRBV7-6 and TRBJ2-1; maybe TRBD1 (5 bases). This CDR3 comprises 12 residues. The germline V gene encodes CDR1 SGHVS and CDR2 FNYEAQ. CDR3 region: CASSLGANEQFF. CDR3 DNA sequence: TGTGCCAGCAGTTTAGGGGCGAATGAGCAGTTCTTC. The whole variable domain, filled in from reference TRBV7-6 and TRBJ2-1, reads GAGVSQSPRYKVTKRGQDVALRCDPISGHVSLYWYRQALGQGPEFLTYFNYEAQQDKSGLPNDRFSAERPEGSISTLTIQRTEQRDSAMYRCASSLGANEQFFGPGTRLTVL.

There are a few counts of this clonotype. V usage is TRBV6-5 and J usage is TRBJ2-3; D is undetermined. The CDR3 runs 13 residues. Trimming pared 2 bases from V and 4 bases from J, leaving 7 bases between. Looked up from germline, CDR1 is MNHEY and CDR2 is SVGAGI. CDR3 sequence (DNA): TGTGCCAGCAGTTACAGAATCGCAGATACGCAGTATTTT. As protein: CASSYRIADTQYF.

V gene TRBV28 combines with J gene TRBJ2-2; D is possibly TRBD1 or TRBD2 (5 bases each). The V gene's germline CDR1 is MDHEN and CDR2 SYDVKM. V was trimmed by 7 bases and J by 5 bases, leaving 17 bases between them. This CDR3 comprises 15 residues. CDR3 sequence reads: CASNHWGIATGELFF. DNA of the CDR3: TGTGCCAGCAATCATTGGGGGATAGCTACCGGGGAGCTGTTTTTT.

The chain carries TRBV29-1 and TRBJ1-4, with D unclear. Germline CDR1 is SQVTM and CDR2 is ANQGSEA. V lost 5 bases to trimming and J lost 5 bases, with 12 bases between them. The CDR3 extends over 13 amino acids. DNA for the CDR3: TGCAGCGTTCAGGACTCCCCAAATGAAAAACTGTTTTTT. As protein: CSVQDSPNEKLFF. Drawing the rest from reference TRBV29-1 and TRBJ1-4, the complete variable domain is SAVISQKPSRDICQRGTSLTIQCQVDSQVTMMFWYRQQPGQSLTLIATANQGSEATYESGFVIDKFPISRPNLTFSTLTVSNMSPEDSSIYLCSVQDSPNEKLFFGSGTQLSVL.

The chain has TRBV12-3 or TRBV12-4 and TRBJ1-1; D not resolved. Between the trimmed V and J ends, which lost 6 bases and 6 bases, there was a span of 17 bases. The CDR3 has 14 amino acids. CDR3 residues: CASSLTVGRSEAFF. CDR3 bases: TGTGCCAGCAGCCTCACGGTAGGACGGTCTGAAGCTTTCTTT.

Ten or more counts support this clonotype. V and J are TRBV11-2 and TRBJ2-1; D assignment may be TRBD1 or TRBD2 (7 bases each). V was clipped by 4 bases and J by 0 bases, with 16 bases between them. CDR1 and CDR2 (germline): SGHAT, FQNNGV. There are 17 residues in the CDR3. The DNA for the CDR3 is TGTGCCAGCAGCTCAGGGGGGGCGAGCAGCTCCTACAATGAGCAGTTCTTC. Translation gives CASSSGGASSSYNEQFF.

This clonotype was counted ten times or more. The rearrangement joins TRBV28 to TRBJ2-3; D is possibly TRBD1 (6 bases). This CDR3 is 12 amino acids long. Trimming pared 6 bases from V and 9 bases from J, leaving 13 bases between. Germline V gene sequence: CDR1 MDHEN, CDR2 SYDVKM. The CDR3 here is CASSNPRGTQYF. CDR3 bases: TGTGCCAGCAGCAACCCCAGGGGCACGCAGTATTTT.

This clonotype occurred many times. This chain links TRBV20-1 with TRBJ2-5; D is undetermined. V was pared by 6 bases and J by 2 bases, with 10 bases between. Looked up from germline, CDR1 is DFQATT and CDR2 is SNEGSKA (reference sequence). The CDR3 covers 12 residues. The CDR3 here is CSATDIQETQYF. The CDR3 bases are TGCAGTGCCACCGACATACAAGAGACCCAGTACTTC.

The chain combines TRBV11-2 with TRBJ1-2; possible D gene TRBD1, 5 bases. This CDR3 has 14 amino acids. The ends were cut back, 1 base at V and 7 bases at J, with 13 bases in the middle. The germline V gene has CDR1 SGHAT and CDR2 FQNNGV. The CDR3 loop reads CASSLGAGAIGYTF. The CDR3 coding sequence is TGTGCCAGCAGCTTAGGGGCCGGGGCTATTGGCTACACCTTC.

This clonotype showed up just a few times. The chain is built from TRBV16 and TRBJ1-2, with D perhaps matching TRBD1 (6 bases). The V and J ends lost 4 bases and 6 bases respectively, with 15 bases between them. The CDR3 spans 14 residues. Germline CDR1 is KGHSY and CDR2 is FQNENV. The CDR3 DNA reads as TGTGCCAGCAGCCGGGTCAGGGACACCCATGGCTACACCTTC. Amino acids: CASSRVRDTHGYTF.

Many counts were recorded for this clonotype. The chain recombines TRBV6-2 or TRBV6-3 with TRBJ2-1; TRBD2 aligns across 8 bases. Germline V gene data show CDR1 as MNHEY and CDR2 as SVGEGT. With V trimmed by 6 bases and J by 4 bases, 5 bases remained unmatched. This CDR3 is built from 14 residues. The CDR3 coding sequence is TGTGCCAGCAGCATTAGCGGGACGTACAATGAGCAGTTCTTC. Its protein product is CASSISGTYNEQFF.

This clonotype was counted at least ten times. V is TRBV12-3 or TRBV12-4 and J is TRBJ1-5, with D perhaps TRBD1 (5 bases). Trimming took off 7 bases at V and 0 bases at J, with 22 bases between the two ends. This CDR3 has 18 residues. The CDR3 nucleotides read TGTGCCAGCAATCCCGGGGGTGAGGCAGAACATAGCAATCAGCCCCAGCATTTT. It codes for CASNPGGEAEHSNQPQHF.